The rows below give T cell receptor beta chains drawn from one sample of a study of CD4 and CD8 cells across lung adenocarcinoma regions. MiXCR, applied by TCRdb to the PCR reads, yields one record per CDR3 protein. The sample carries some 3,700 distinct CDR3 sequences, roughly 47% recorded once. The sequenced material came from CD4+ T cells from the margin of a lung tumor. The receptors derive from a female donor with lung adenocarcinoma. The CD4 and CD8 labels of this study may be unreliable. CDR3s include the opening cysteine and the closing phenylalanine or tryptophan. Each record gives: J gene, D gene, clone size, V gene, CDR3 DNA, CDR3 protein. A D gene is named only where the DNA matches it firmly. For some rows the clone size is stated as once, few or many, or as a class when expanded; others skip it.

>TRBJ1-4|NA|medium-sized|TRBV4-1
TGCGCCAGCAGCCAGAGCGGGGGTGGGGGTGAAAAGCTGTTTTTT
CASSQSGGGGEKLFF
>TRBJ2-3|TRBD1|NA|TRBV10-2
TGCGCAGCCGGGACAGGGGACACAGATACGCAGTATTTT
CAAGTGDTDTQYF
>TRBJ2-6|TRBD2|NA|TRBV5-1
TGCGCCAGCAGTGGGGGGGGAGTTGCTGGGGCCAACGTCCTGACTTTC
CASSGGGVAGANVLTF
>TRBJ2-1|NA|NA|TRBV4-2
TGTGCCAGCAGCCCCGGGAGTGCGGAAGTTAGGAGTGAGCAGTTCTTC
CASSPGSAEVRSEQFF
>TRBJ2-4|NA|NA|TRBV28
TGTGCGAGCCGCGCCTCCGGGCACAGGGCCAAAAACACTCAGTATTTC
CASRASGHRAKNTQYF
>TRBJ2-1|NA|few|TRBV6-1
TGTGCCAGCAGTGTTGTTGGGGACAATGAGCAGTTCTTC
CASSVVGDNEQFF
>TRBJ2-2|TRBD1|few|TRBV12-3/TRBV12-4
TGTGCCAGCTCGACTTTGGGACAGGCCTTAAGGATTGACGGGGAGCTGTTTTTT
CASSTLGQALRIDGELFF
>TRBJ2-3|TRBD1|few|TRBV20-1
TGCAGTGCTAAAAACCGGGACAGGGAAGCAGATACGCAGTATTTT
CSAKNRDREADTQYF
>TRBJ2-1|NA|NA|TRBV4-2
TGTGCCAGCAGCCAACACGGGACGACGAGGGGAGAGCAGTTCTTC
CASSQHGTTRGEQFF
>TRBJ2-7|NA|NA|TRBV6-1
TGTGCCAGCAGAATGGGGCGGGGGCTCAACGAGCAGTACTTC
CASRMGRGLNEQYF
>TRBJ2-7|TRBD1|NA|TRBV25-1
TGTGCCAGCAGTTTCCCGAGGAGACAGGGCAGTGACGAGCAGTACTTC
CASSFPRRQGSDEQYF
>TRBJ2-1|TRBD1|few|TRBV6-1
TGTGCCAGTGACAAGGACAGGGGCGGCGGGGGCGATGAGCAGTTCTTC
CASDKDRGGGGDEQFF
>TRBJ2-5|TRBD1|NA|TRBV6-5
TGTGCCAGCAGTTACAACGGCGCGACAGGGGGCCGGGAGACCCAGTACTTC
CASSYNGATGGRETQYF
>TRBJ2-2|NA|NA|TRBV11-1
TGTGCCAGCAGCTTAGTACGCCCGACCGGGGAGCTGTTTTTT
CASSLVRPTGELFF
>TRBJ2-7|TRBD2|NA|TRBV6-1
TGTGCCAGCAGGGGGACTAGCGGGGAGGACTACGAGCAGTACTTC
CASRGTSGEDYEQYF